This T cell receptor (beta chain) derives from a study of HIV-infected patients and healthy controls. The length of the CDR3 is 14 residues. The V end was cut by 4 bases, the J end by 3 bases, with 15 bases between. Germline V gene data show CDR1 as SQVTM and CDR2 as ANQGSEA. A single record per CDR3 protein comes from TCRdb applying MiXCR to the 5' RACE reads. The sample includes about 64,000 distinct CDR3 sequences, less than 20% seen only once; the top ten take around 1.4%. In its sample, this clonotype was seen many times. The clonotype comes from a human donor in good health. The V call is TRBV29-1, the J call TRBJ2-5; tentative D call: TRBD1 (6 bases). The sequencing input was CD4+ T cells from blood. CDR3: CSVAPLQGKETQYF. The CDR3 nucleotides are TGCAGCGTTGCTCCTTTGCAGGGGAAAGAGACCCAGTACTTC. Full variable domain (missing parts from reference TRBV29-1 and TRBJ2-5): SAVISQKPSRDICQRGTSLTIQCQVDSQVTMMFWYRQQPGQSLTLIATANQGSEATYESGFVIDKFPISRPNLTFSTLTVSNMSPEDSSIYLCSVAPLQGKETQYFGPGTRLLVL.